The clone carrying this T cell receptor beta chain was counted between two and nine times. This specimen belongs to a study of shared clonotypes between healthy human individuals. Genomic DNA (from each subset) was split evenly across several immunoSEQ plates. Unsorted PBMC replicate PCRs used 250 to 350 ng DNA, tens of thousands of T cell genomes. Sequencing was performed with immunoSEQ multiplex PCR; in TCRdb, only in-frame clones are kept and a portion is missing. The table lists roughly 480,000 clones, 70% to 80% of them singletons. Germline CDR1 is MNHEY and CDR2 is SVGAGI. This CDR3 has 14 amino acids. Trimming stripped 6 bases from V and 3 bases from J, with 12 bases between.

The receptor comes from a woman aged 40 to 50 in good health. Some clones in this sample may be carry-over from other donors' samples. The gene calls are TRBV6-5 and TRBJ1-5; a possible D gene is TRBD1 (6 bases). Sequenced sample: PBMCs. The CDR3: CASSSGQYNQPQHF. The CDR3 nucleotides read TGTGCCAGCAGCTCCGGACAGTACAATCAGCCCCAGCATTTT.